Each of the 15 T cell receptor beta chains below was sequenced from the same sample in a study of T cells expressing NK-cell markers. TCRdb reprocessed the 5' RACE reads, keeping one entry per CDR3 protein, no DNA. With about half a million distinct CDR3 sequences in the sample, the ten largest clones hold almost 1.5%. The material sequenced was blood T cells: a sorted CD56 or NKG2C T cell subset, CD4+ or CD8+ T cells, or bulk PBMC T cells (not recorded which). The source is a woman in her 50s in good health.

The CDR3 region is CSVSAGQGKETQYF. V is TRBV29-1 and J is TRBJ2-5; TCRdb's assignment of TRBD1 cannot be checked, as there is no DNA. The CDR3 has 14 amino acids. Germline lookup yields CDR1 SQVTM and CDR2 ANQGSEA.

This chain links TRBV7-2 with TRBJ1-2; TCRdb lists TRBD1, though no DNA is available to test this call. Per germline, CDR1 SGHTA and CDR2 FQGNSA. This CDR3 has 16 amino acids. The CDR3 loop reads CASSLGGTGRGYGYTF.

The chain carries TRBV5-1 and TRBJ2-1; checking the TCRdb D call of TRBD1 is not possible without DNA. Germline V gene lookup returns CDR1 SGHRS and CDR2 YFSETQ. The CDR3 contains 14 residues. The CDR3: CASRWLRQSDEQFF. The full variable domain, rest sourced from reference TRBV5-1 and TRBJ2-1, is KAGVTQTPRYLIKTRGQQVTLSCSPISGHRSVSWYQQTPGQGLQFLFEYFSETQRNKGNFPGRFSGRQFSNSRSEMNVSTLELGDSALYLCASRWLRQSDEQFFGPGTRLTVL.

This sequence joins TRBV24-1 and TRBJ2-3; TCRdb names TRBD2, which stays unverified in the absence of DNA. The germline V gene encodes CDR1 KGHDR and CDR2 SFDVKD. The CDR3 spans 16 residues. The chain's CDR3 is CATSDLNRAGADTQYF.

V gene TRBV27 combines with J gene TRBJ1-2; the TCRdb call, TRBD1, lacks DNA for checking. Germline loops: CDR1 MNHEY, CDR2 SMNVEV (reference sequence). This CDR3 comprises 17 residues. The CDR3 region is CASSLSRARTGTYGYTF.

V usage is TRBV7-9 and J usage is TRBJ2-1; TCRdb returns TRBD2, unconfirmable since there is no DNA. The germline gives CDR1 SEHNR, CDR2 FQNEAQ (reference sequence). The CDR3 covers 15 residues. CDR3 protein: CASSPSSGRWNEQFF.

The chain recombines TRBV5-1 with TRBJ2-2; absent DNA, TCRdb's TRBD2 call cannot be checked. The CDR3 length is 16 residues. Germline V lookup: CDR1 SGHRS, CDR2 YFSETQ. CDR3 amino acids: CASSLRLAGVNGELFF.

The chain combines TRBV6-5 with TRBJ2-1; as DNA is missing, the TRBD1 call by TCRdb cannot be tested. Germline V lookup: CDR1 MNHEY, CDR2 SVGAGI. The CDR3 sequence is 15 residues long. CDR3 sequence: CASSKDRTRNNEQFF.

The chain carries TRBV12-5 and TRBJ2-7; TCRdb designates TRBD1, a call that cannot be tested without DNA. The germline gives CDR1 LGHNT, CDR2 FRNRAP. This CDR3 has 15 amino acids. The CDR3 sequence is CASGILPRGTYEQYF.

V and J are TRBV29-1 and TRBJ1-1. Per germline, CDR1 SQVTM and CDR2 ANQGSEA. CDR3 length equals 12 residues. CDR3: CSVAWSTQEAFF.

The chain is built from TRBV11-2 and TRBJ1-3. Germline V lookup: CDR1 SGHAT, CDR2 FQNNGV. This CDR3 comprises 16 residues. The CDR3 spells CASSTRETWYENTIYF.

The gene calls are TRBV15 and TRBJ2-2; TCRdb reports TRBD1, a call that lacks DNA to check it against. CDR1 LNHNV and CDR2 YYDKDF come from the germline V gene (reference sequence). The CDR3 is made up of 15 amino acids. The CDR3 sequence: CAVTWGAQSGGELFF.

V is TRBV5-1 and J is TRBJ2-5. CDR1 is SGHRS and CDR2 is YFSETQ in the germline V gene. CDR3 length equals 15 residues. The CDR3 loop is CASSLLITAEETQYF. The full variable domain, in which reference TRBV5-1 and TRBJ2-5 provide the parts outside the CDR3, is KAGVTQTPRYLIKTRGQQVTLSCSPISGHRSVSWYQQTPGQGLQFLFEYFSETQRNKGNFPGRFSGRQFSNSRSEMNVSTLELGDSALYLCASSLLITAEETQYFGPGTRLLVL.

The V and J genes are TRBV7-9 and TRBJ2-5. The CDR3 runs to 15 residues. Germline V gene lookup returns CDR1 SEHNR and CDR2 FQNEAQ (reference sequence). CDR3 loop: CASSVLPGVRETQYF.

J is TRBJ2-1 and V is TRBV6-5; TCRdb's D call, TRBD2, is unchecked because there is no DNA. The CDR3 runs to 14 residues. CDR1 and CDR2 from the germline V gene are MNHEY and SVGAGI. CDR3 sequence reads: CASSSSGGTDEQFF.